The sequence of this TCR beta chain was determined in a study of T cells in Graves' hyperthyroidism and ophthalmopathy. CDR3 length: 16 amino acids. The V segment lost 4 bases and the J segment 6 bases; nucleotides outside the gene matches: 7. This clonotype was found many times. Amplification of TCR beta CDR3 regions used RNA as the template. The HTBI set primed first-round TCR CDR3 RT-PCR. MiXCR, run by TCRdb on the multiplex PCR reads, gives a single entry per CDR3 protein. The data show 200,000 to 250,000 distinct CDR3 sequences, around a sixth seen once. The source material was blood. The rearrangement links TRBV12-3 or TRBV12-4 to TRBJ2-1; 12 bases match TRBD2. This receptor was obtained from a woman in her fifties or sixties with Graves' hyperthyroidism. The CDR3 here is CASSSYASGRANEQFF. CDR3 DNA: TGTGCCAGCAGTTCCTACGCTAGCGGGAGGGCCAATGAGCAGTTCTTC.